What follows describes a single T cell receptor beta chain. Its antigen is unknown. No much larger clonotype is one base removed from it; base qualities were not supplied. The data were obtained in a study of blood T cell repertoires in COVID-19 (dated by TCRdb to between 2020 and 2021). Broadly, across the study: The collaborator samples originated in the United States, Italy and Spain and spanned the acute and convalescent phases of COVID-19. Nearly every sample came with metadata listing a de-identified subject ID, COVID-19 status, age in years and sex. Deeply sampled blood TCRbeta repertoires from subjects exposed to, actively infected with, or recovered from COVID-19 were included in the dataset. The repertoires were made available in a free public database intended to serve as a resource for research on the immune response to SARS-CoV-2. Where available, HLA class I and class II types were taken from metadata supplied by the sample provider and were not determined by assay-based typing. The samples were drawn from the first 160 participants of the ongoing ImmuneRACE study and from more than 1,000 subjects provided by 6 global collaborators. The prospective study material was composed of cDNA or gDNA derived from T cells, B-cell-depleted T cells, or PBMCs. Study-level results and caveats: How much clinical and demographic metadata was included differed by source and by participant, and the metadata was provided uncurated.

TCRbeta CDR3 regions were amplified from genomic DNA by means of the immunoSEQ Assay, a bias-controlled multiplex PCR. Processing in the source paper ran as follows. The number of nucleated cells in each sample was estimated from the amplification of reference gene primers within the assay. Sequence reads were collapsed and filtered to measure the absolute abundance of every unique TCRbeta CDR3 rearrangement. Productive Simpson clonality was computed per sample as the square root of Simpson's diversity index over productive rearrangements. TCRdb's version of the immuneACCESS table is confined to in-frame rearrangements and falls short of the full clone set. An unresolved V gene accounts for under half of the shortfall where checked; the remainder is of unknown origin. Clonal size and the V and J genes are those of that table, whereas D and trimming came from the DNA. The sample table holds 650,000 to 800,000 clones, of which approximately 90% were seen once. Roughly 0.26% of the sample lies in the top ten.

Taken from cysteine to phenylalanine, the CDR3 has 14 residues. The entry retains the CDR3 DNA only, 42 bases that are in frame from base 1. As encoded in the germline V gene, CDR1 is MDHEN while CDR2 is SYDVKM. V and J are truncated by 8 bases and 5 bases respectively, leaving an intervening sequence of 15 bases. Whole blood was collected in K2EDTA tubes by collaborating institutions according to the institutions' own protocols. For TCRbeta analysis, collaborator samples were shipped as frozen whole blood, as isolated PBMCs, or as DNA extracted from either sample type. The receptor chain draws on TRBV28 and TRBJ1-4; the D gene is not confidently resolved. What was sequenced was peripheral blood. The clonotype originates from a woman aged 18 to 35 with acute or convalescent COVID-19. CDR3 reads: CASAGGRRNEKLFF. The nucleotide sequence is TGTGCCAGCGCGGGAGGCAGGAGGAATGAAAAACTGTTTTTT. Outside the CDR3, residues come from the reference TRBV28 and TRBJ1-4 proteins, so the full variable domain is: DVKVTQSSRYLVKRTGEKVFLECVQDMDHENMFWYRQDPGLGLRLIYFSYDVKMKEKGDIPEGYSVSREKKERFSLILESASTNQTSMYLCASAGGRRNEKLFFGSGTQLSVL.